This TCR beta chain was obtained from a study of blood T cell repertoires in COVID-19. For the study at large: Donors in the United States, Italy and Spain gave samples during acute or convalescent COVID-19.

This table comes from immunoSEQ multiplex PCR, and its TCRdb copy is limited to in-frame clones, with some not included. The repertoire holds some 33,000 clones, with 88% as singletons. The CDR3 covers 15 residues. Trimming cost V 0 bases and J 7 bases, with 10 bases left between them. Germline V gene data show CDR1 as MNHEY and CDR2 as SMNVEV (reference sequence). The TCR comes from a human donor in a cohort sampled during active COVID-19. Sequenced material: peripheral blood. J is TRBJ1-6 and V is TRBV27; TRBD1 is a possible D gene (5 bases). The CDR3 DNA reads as TGTGCCAGCAGTTTATCGTGGGGCTCGAATTCACCCCTCCACTTT. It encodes CASSLSWGSNSPLHF.